This paragraph covers one T cell receptor beta chain sequence. What it recognizes is unknown. Germline V gene data show CDR1 as SGHRS and CDR2 as YFSETQ. Unmatched junction bases numbered 11, after V lost 3 bases and J lost 5 bases. The CDR3 is made up of 18 amino acids. Each donor's status was that of a healthy bone marrow donor. 13 Jbeta primers and 60 Vbeta primers were used for the PCR. Sequencing used immunoSEQ multiplex PCR; TCRdb keeps in-frame clones, though not all of them. The sample includes 160,000 or so clones, 80% seen only once; the top ten take about 4.3%. The data belong to a study of cytomegalovirus exposure and HLA in healthy donors. Whole-study results and caveats: There was a cluster of highly shared sequence variants that was likely a sequencing artifact. Most observed TCR sequences were rare, whereas some public TCRs were detected in many donors. Several of the most significant clusters appeared, in a later analysis, to be linked to common viral pathogens.

The V call is TRBV5-1, the J call TRBJ2-3; 14 bases are shared with TRBD2. The sequence was collected from a man aged 30 to 39 in good health and CMV-seronegative. Sample: PBMCs. The CDR3 reads CASSSRMTSGRALDTQYF. The CDR3 DNA reads as TGCGCCAGCAGCTCTCGGATGACTAGCGGGAGGGCCTTAGATACGCAGTATTTT.